The sequence of this T cell receptor beta chain was determined in a study of CD8+CD57+ T cells in acquired aplastic anemia. Study at large: CD4+ and CD8+ cells, once sorted, gave DNA averaging roughly 3 ug. Study results and caveats: Patients and controls shared 25 to 30 CD8+ CDR3 sequences, which appeared highly expressed in patients and within their immunodominant clones. Patients were compared with controls for CD8+ Simpson's diversity, and no significant difference emerged.

This clonotype was detected ten times or more. Its antigen is unknown. Researchers used genomic DNA as the template to profile TCR beta VDJ and CDR3. TCRdb re-analysed the reads in MiXCR, keeping a single row per CDR3 protein. Of around 500,000 distinct CDR3 sequences listed, over 25% were seen once; the top ten hold less than 0.85%. Trimming pared 8 bases from V and 4 bases from J, leaving 17 bases between. Germline-derived CDR1 and CDR2 are MGHDK and SYGVNS. The length of the CDR3 is 14 residues. CD8+CD57+ cell expansion, shown by flow cytometry, had occurred in the patients selected for sequencing. This sequence joins TRBV25-1 and TRBJ1-2, with a weak D call TRBD1 (6 bases). The source of this sequence is a human donor with aplastic anemia. Input material: sorted CD4+, CD8+, or CD8+CD57+ T cells (not recorded which) from PBMCs. The CDR3 reads CASEDSLLGYGYTF. The CDR3 DNA reads TGTGCCAGCGAGGACAGCCTCCTCGGCTATGGCTACACCTTC.